A selection of T cell receptor beta chains follows, all from one sample in a study of blood T cell dynamics during melanoma immunotherapy. The assay was immunoSEQ multiplex PCR, and TCRdb's table has in-frame clones only and misses some. The sample gives 9,500 to 10,000 clones, approximately 86% of which show up once; 9.5% to 12% is in the top ten. The specimen was blood, collected from a patient treated with checkpoint blockade. Receptor source: a human donor with melanoma. Each CDR3 is given with its conserved first and last residue. D genes are given only for firm matches. The listing skips clone size in some rows; elsewhere it reads once, few, many or a size class.

CDR3aa: CAWSVRRFPYEQYF; CDR3nt: TGTGCCTGGAGTGTACGCAGGTTCCCCTACGAGCAGTACTTC; abundance: -; v_gene: TRBV30; d_gene: -; j_gene: TRBJ2-7
CDR3aa: CASSPQDLSGEQYF; CDR3nt: TGTGCCAGCAGCCCACAGGACCTTTCCGGCGAGCAGTACTTC; abundance: few; v_gene: TRBV9; d_gene: -; j_gene: TRBJ2-7
CDR3aa: CASRPGLRGLGTEAFF; CDR3nt: TGTGCCAGCAGGCCCGGTCTTCGGGGACTCGGCACTGAAGCTTTCTTT; abundance: -; v_gene: TRBV28; d_gene: -; j_gene: TRBJ1-1
CDR3aa: CASSQRQGGMNTEAFF; CDR3nt: TGTGCCAGCAGCCAGCGACAGGGGGGGATGAACACTGAAGCTTTCTTT; abundance: -; v_gene: TRBV7-8; d_gene: TRBD1; j_gene: TRBJ1-1
CDR3aa: CASSYSVLEQYF; CDR3nt: TGTGCCAGCAGTTACTCGGTACTCGAGCAGTACTTC; abundance: -; v_gene: TRBV6-6; d_gene: -; j_gene: TRBJ2-7
CDR3aa: CASSCEAFF; CDR3nt: TGTGCCAGCAGTTGTGAAGCTTTCTTT; abundance: -; v_gene: TRBV21-1; d_gene: -; j_gene: TRBJ1-1
CDR3aa: CASSGPTPGFGEQFF; CDR3nt: TGTGCCAGTAGTGGGCCTACTCCAGGGTTTGGTGAGCAGTTCTTC; abundance: -; v_gene: TRBV19; d_gene: -; j_gene: TRBJ2-1
CDR3aa: CASSRDSPSPLHF; CDR3nt: TGTGCCAGCAGTCGGGACAGCCCTTCACCCCTCCACTTT; abundance: once; v_gene: TRBV2; d_gene: TRBD1; j_gene: TRBJ1-6
CDR3aa: CASSGGLAGGYTGELFF; CDR3nt: TGCGCCAGCAGCGGCGGACTAGCGGGGGGGTACACCGGGGAGCTGTTTTTT; abundance: -; v_gene: TRBV5-1; d_gene: TRBD2; j_gene: TRBJ2-2
CDR3aa: CASGFNEKLFF; CDR3nt: TGTGCCAGCGGCTTTAATGAAAAACTGTTTTTT; abundance: -; v_gene: TRBV28; d_gene: -; j_gene: TRBJ1-4
CDR3aa: CASSLSEVGNTIYF; CDR3nt: TGTGCCAGCAGCTTGTCGGAGGTTGGAAACACCATATATTTT; abundance: -; v_gene: TRBV5-5; d_gene: -; j_gene: TRBJ1-3
CDR3aa: CASSPGQLNTEAFF; CDR3nt: TGTGCCAGCTCTCCGGGACAGCTGAACACTGAAGCTTTCTTT; abundance: once; v_gene: TRBV18; d_gene: TRBD1; j_gene: TRBJ1-1
CDR3aa: CASSVEVSSYEQYF; CDR3nt: TGCGCCAGCAGCGTGGAGGTATCTTCCTACGAGCAGTACTTC; abundance: -; v_gene: TRBV5-1; d_gene: -; j_gene: TRBJ2-7
CDR3aa: CAITRSTVLNNEQYF; CDR3nt: TGTGCCATCACCCGATCGACAGTGTTGAATAACGAGCAGTACTTC; abundance: -; v_gene: TRBV10-3; d_gene: -; j_gene: TRBJ2-7
CDR3aa: CAISESPSSADTQYF; CDR3nt: TGTGCCATCAGTGAGTCTCCCTCTAGCGCAGATACGCAGTATTTT; abundance: -; v_gene: TRBV10-3; d_gene: -; j_gene: TRBJ2-3
CDR3aa: CASRAGPNTGELFF; CDR3nt: TGTGCCTCCAGGGCGGGCCCGAACACCGGGGAGCTGTTTTTT; abundance: -; v_gene: TRBV7-2; d_gene: -; j_gene: TRBJ2-2
CDR3aa: CASSLGVGQGHNQPQHF; CDR3nt: TGCGCCAGCAGCTTGGGGGTCGGACAGGGCCACAATCAGCCCCAGCATTTT; abundance: -; v_gene: TRBV5-1; d_gene: TRBD1; j_gene: TRBJ1-5
CDR3aa: CASSRTVPPLTEAFF; CDR3nt: TGTGCCAGTAGTCGTACAGTACCCCCCTTAACTGAAGCTTTCTTT; abundance: few; v_gene: TRBV19; d_gene: -; j_gene: TRBJ1-1
CDR3aa: CASSRQNTEAFF; CDR3nt: TGTGCCAGTAGTAGACAGAACACTGAAGCTTTCTTT; abundance: -; v_gene: TRBV19; d_gene: -; j_gene: TRBJ1-1
CDR3aa: CASSEARLARGRGETQYF; CDR3nt: TGTGCCAGCAGTGAAGCGAGACTAGCCCGGGGTCGCGGGGAGACCCAGTACTTC; abundance: -; v_gene: TRBV25-1; d_gene: TRBD2; j_gene: TRBJ2-5
CDR3aa: CASSVGGGGPQETQYF; CDR3nt: TGTGCCAGCAGTGTGGGCGGCGGGGGGCCCCAAGAGACCCAGTACTTC; abundance: -; v_gene: TRBV9; d_gene: TRBD2; j_gene: TRBJ2-5
CDR3aa: CSVEVRGYEQYF; CDR3nt: TGCAGCGTTGAGGTCCGAGGCTACGAGCAGTACTTC; abundance: -; v_gene: TRBV29-1; d_gene: -; j_gene: TRBJ2-7
CDR3aa: CASIQGALSPGEQYF; CDR3nt: TGCGCCAGCATACAGGGGGCGCTATCGCCCGGCGAGCAGTACTTC; abundance: few; v_gene: TRBV10-2; d_gene: TRBD1; j_gene: TRBJ2-7
CDR3aa: CASSLRTLGGGELFF; CDR3nt: TGTGCCAGCAGCTTACGGACACTCGGGGGCGGGGAGCTGTTTTTT; abundance: -; v_gene: TRBV11-3; d_gene: -; j_gene: TRBJ2-2
CDR3aa: CASSLQGWGHGQPQHF; CDR3nt: TGTGCCAGCAGCCTACAGGGATGGGGGCACGGTCAGCCCCAGCATTTT; abundance: -; v_gene: TRBV7-2; d_gene: -; j_gene: TRBJ1-5
CDR3aa: CASSLGTGTNTGELFF; CDR3nt: TGTGCCAGCAGCCTGGGGACAGGGACGAACACCGGGGAGCTGTTTTTT; abundance: -; v_gene: TRBV5-5; d_gene: TRBD1; j_gene: TRBJ2-2
CDR3aa: CASSSLGETQYF; CDR3nt: TGTGCCAGCAGCTCCCTTGGGGAGACCCAGTACTTC; abundance: few; v_gene: TRBV7-7; d_gene: -; j_gene: TRBJ2-5
CDR3aa: CASSLGTQIQETQYF; CDR3nt: TGCGCCAGCAGCTTGGGGACACAGATACAAGAGACCCAGTACTTC; abundance: -; v_gene: TRBV5-1; d_gene: -; j_gene: TRBJ2-5